The source of this TCR beta chain is a study of cytomegalovirus exposure and HLA in healthy donors. Study information: Prior work identified 120 million or so unique TCR beta sequences in 190 million or so T cells.

CDR3 length: 15 amino acids. The V gene's germline CDR1 is SGHRS and CDR2 YFSETQ. The V segment lost 3 bases and the J segment 8 bases; nucleotides outside the gene matches: 10. Notes on the study in general: In a later analysis, TCR beta V- and J-gene trimming was associated with a missense DCLRE1C variant.

PCR employed 60 Vbeta and 13 Jbeta primers. Produced via immunoSEQ multiplex PCR; TCRdb's table is partial and in-frame only. Reported are 100,000 to 150,000 clones; the ten largest clones contain under 2%. A remark on this clone: Its antigen is not known.

The rearrangement joins TRBV5-1 to TRBJ2-1; 8 positions agree with TRBD1. The sample was PBMCs. The receptor was derived from a woman between 35 and 50 years old in good health and CMV-seropositive. This CDR3 is CASSSARGQLDEQFF. The CDR3 region has the DNA TGCGCCAGCAGCTCTGCCAGGGGGCAGCTAGATGAGCAGTTCTTC.